These 11 T cell receptor beta chains were all obtained from the same sample, sequenced in a study of T cells in Graves' hyperthyroidism and ophthalmopathy. TCR beta CDR3 region amplification was performed from RNA transcripts. The HTBI primer set served for first-round RT-PCR of the TCR CDR3. TCRdb called the multiplex PCR reads again in MiXCR, with one record for every CDR3 protein. The repertoire holds around 300,000 distinct CDR3 sequences, with roughly 15% as singletons. Specimen: blood. The origin of the receptors is a woman in her thirties or forties with Graves' hyperthyroidism.

Many counts were recorded for this clonotype. This chain links TRBV2 with TRBJ2-3, with D unresolved. The V end lost 3 bases, the J end lost 1 base, and 5 bases lay between the germline ends. Germline-derived CDR1 and CDR2 are SNHLY and FYNNEI. The CDR3 runs to 13 residues. CDR3 sequence: CASSDQGTDTQYF. Written as DNA, the CDR3 is TGTGCCAGCAGTGACCAGGGCACAGATACGCAGTATTTT.

This clonotype appeared a few times. V is TRBV5-1 and J is TRBJ2-7; possibly TRBD1 for D (6 bases). This CDR3 has 14 residues. V lost 2 bases and J 2 bases, leaving 11 bases between the germline ends. Germline values: CDR1 SGHRS, CDR2 YFSETQ. CDR3 bases: TGCGCCAGCAGCTTACGGACAGCAACCTACGAGCAGTACTTC. It is translated as CASSLRTATYEQYF.

This clonotype turned up a few times. The J gene is TRBJ1-5, the V gene TRBV19; D ambiguous. Trimming left V 2 bases short and J 5 bases short, with 16 bases between. The germline gives CDR1 LNHDA, CDR2 SQIVND (reference sequence). This CDR3 has 16 residues. CDR3 DNA sequence: TGTGCCAGTAGTATACACAATCCTCGTTTCGATCAGCCCCAGCATTTT. Protein product: CASSIHNPRFDQPQHF.

The table lists this clonotype with many counts. The rearrangement uses TRBV29-1 and TRBJ2-2, with D perhaps matching TRBD1 or TRBD2 (5 bases each). With 7 bases removed from V and 0 bases from J, the gap between germline ends came to 9 bases. There are 13 residues in the CDR3. Germline CDR1 and CDR2: SQVTM and ANQGSEA. The CDR3 reads CSAGTANTGELFF. The CDR3 DNA reads as TGCAGCGCCGGGACGGCGAACACCGGGGAGCTGTTTTTT.

In its sample, this clonotype was seen many times. The chain uses TRBV28 and TRBJ1-5; D ambiguous. The CDR3 is made up of 16 amino acids. The V and J ends lost 7 bases and 1 base respectively, with 17 bases between them. Germline CDR1 MDHEN, CDR2 SYDVKM. The CDR3 DNA reads as TGTGCCAGCATCCCTGTTGGGGTGGTGAGCAATCAGCCCCAGCATTTT. It is translated as CASIPVGVVSNQPQHF.

There are many counts of this clonotype. V usage is TRBV7-2 and J usage is TRBJ2-1; D gene unclear. CDR1 and CDR2 from the germline V gene are SGHTA and FQGNSA. The CDR3 is made up of 11 amino acids. V lost 5 bases and J lost 8, with 7 bases in between. The CDR3 region has the DNA TGTGCCAGCAGCCTGGCGGATGAGCAGTTCTTC. Protein: CASSLADEQFF.

This clonotype has ten or more counts. This chain uses TRBV2 with TRBJ2-1; TRBD2 is a possible D gene (6 bases). This CDR3 region has 14 residues. Trimming removed 10 bases at V and 8 bases at J, with 21 bases between. The germline gives CDR1 SNHLY, CDR2 FYNNEI. CDR3 sequence reads: CATGKASAGDEQFF. The CDR3 DNA is TGTGCCACCGGCAAGGCTAGCGCTGGCGATGAGCAGTTCTTC.

Many counts were recorded for this clonotype. The rearrangement joins TRBV7-9 to TRBJ1-5; D remains ambiguous. V was trimmed by 5 bases and J by 3 bases, leaving 11 bases between them. Per the germline V gene, CDR1 is SEHNR and CDR2 is FQNEAQ (reference sequence). The CDR3 is made up of 14 amino acids. CDR3 nucleotide sequence: TGTGCCAGCAGCCCCCGTGGTGACAATCAGCCCCAGCATTTT. Its protein product is CASSPRGDNQPQHF.

In this sample, this clonotype turned up many times. The chain is built from TRBV12-3 or TRBV12-4 and TRBJ1-2, with 8 bases identical to TRBD1. This CDR3 spans 14 amino acids. V was clipped by 5 bases and J by 7 bases; unmatched bases: 9. The CDR3 is CASSPQGAPGGYTF. The CDR3 coding sequence is TGTGCCAGCAGTCCCCAGGGGGCCCCTGGTGGCTACACCTTC.

This clonotype has only a few counts. The gene calls are TRBV5-6 and TRBJ2-1; D gene unclear. The V end was cut by 0 bases, the J end by 9 bases, with 7 bases between. The V gene's germline CDR1 is SGHDT and CDR2 YYEEEE. The CDR3 totals 12 residues. CDR3 DNA: TGTGCCAGCAGCTTGGAAACACTTGAGCAGTTCTTC. Translating it yields CASSLETLEQFF. The variable domain in full, completed from reference TRBV5-6 and TRBJ2-1, reads DAGVTQSPTHLIKTRGQQVTLRCSPKSGHDTVSWYQQALGQGPQFIFQYYEEEERQRGNFPDRFSGHQFPNYSSELNVNALLLGDSALYLCASSLETLEQFFGPGTRLTVL.

This clonotype came up a few times. The gene calls are TRBV6-1 and TRBJ2-2, with 10 nucleotides matching TRBD2. Germline values: CDR1 MNHNS, CDR2 SASEGT. The CDR3 extends over 14 amino acids. The ends lost 5 bases at V and 6 bases at J; junction bases unmatched: 3. DNA of the CDR3: TGTGCCAGCAGTTATGGGACTAGCGCCGGGGAGCTGTTTTTT. Its protein is CASSYGTSAGELFF.